These 26 T cell receptor beta chains were sequenced from one sample in a study of T cell responses to AZD1222 COVID-19 vaccine. The table came from immunoSEQ multiplex PCR; TCRdb's copy has only in-frame clones and leaves some out. The table includes approximately 110,000 clones, more than 75% detected once. This sample comprised peripheral blood, obtained on day 0 of AZD1222 vaccination. These receptors were obtained from an adult in good health.

The chain combines TRBV5-5 with TRBJ2-5; D gene ambiguous. V was clipped by 0 bases and J by 2 bases, with 17 bases between them. Germline CDR1 reads SGHKS; CDR2 reads YYEKEE (reference sequence). This CDR3 is 17 amino acids long. In nucleotides, the CDR3 is TGTGCCAGCAGCTTGGTTAAGGGCCGCTCATGGCAAGAGACCCAGTACTTC. Translated: CASSLVKGRSWQETQYF.

This clone appeared a single time. The chain has TRBV5-1 and TRBJ2-3; the match to TRBD2 covers 7 bases. V shed 4 bases and J 2 bases; nucleotides not matched to a gene: 4. The CDR3 runs to 14 residues. Germline V gives CDR1 SGHRS, CDR2 YFSETQ. The CDR3 sequence: CASSRGTTTDTQYF. CDR3 DNA: TGCGCCAGCAGCCGTGGGACTACCACAGATACGCAGTATTTT.

The J gene is TRBJ1-2, the V gene TRBV2, with a tentative D call TRBD1 (5 bases). Germline CDR1 SNHLY, CDR2 FYNNEI. Trimming took 2 bases from V and 0 from J, leaving 13 bases between them. The CDR3 covers 16 residues. CDR3 sequence: CASSELRGLANYGYTF. The CDR3 DNA follows: TGTGCCAGCAGTGAACTACGGGGCCTAGCTAACTATGGCTACACCTTC.

V gene TRBV19 combines with J gene TRBJ2-5; tentative D call: TRBD1 (6 bases). V lost 3 bases and J 5 bases, leaving 22 bases between the germline ends. Germline V CDR1 and CDR2: LNHDA, SQIVND (reference sequence). The CDR3 runs 17 residues. The CDR3 is CASSMILSRGLEETQYF. In DNA, the CDR3 is TGTGCCAGTAGTATGATATTGAGTAGGGGGTTGGAGGAGACCCAGTACTTC.

This clone showed up just once. The chain joins TRBV5-1 to TRBJ2-1; D gene unclear. V was shortened by 0 bases and J by 3 bases, with 13 bases between the two germline ends. Per the germline V gene, CDR1 is SGHRS and CDR2 is YFSETQ. CDR3 length: 16 residues. The CDR3 DNA follows: TGCGCCAGCAGCTTGGGCCCCCCCGGGCTCTACAATGAGCAGTTCTTC. This encodes CASSLGPPGLYNEQFF.

The chain is built from TRBV27 and TRBJ1-6, with unresolved D. Germline V CDR1 and CDR2: MNHEY, SMNVEV (reference sequence). The V end lost 5 bases, the J end lost 2 bases, and 16 bases lay between the germline ends. This CDR3 contains 17 residues. CDR3 protein: CASSVRAKRTYNSPLHF. CDR3 DNA: TGTGCCAGCAGTGTCCGGGCGAAGAGGACCTATAATTCACCCCTCCACTTT.

V usage is TRBV5-1 and J usage is TRBJ2-6; D might be TRBD1 (5 bases). The length of the CDR3 is 16 residues. V was trimmed by 0 bases and J by 0 bases, leaving 7 bases between them. The germline CDR1 and CDR2 sequences are SGHRS and YFSETQ. The CDR3: CASSLGQSSGANVLTF. CDR3 nucleotides: TGCGCCAGCAGCTTGGGACAGAGCTCTGGGGCCAACGTCCTGACTTTC.

The rearrangement joins TRBV5-1 to TRBJ2-7; D possibly corresponds to TRBD1 (6 bases). V was cut by 4 bases and J by 9 bases, with 14 bases left in between. CDR3 length: 12 amino acids. From germline, CDR1 is SGHRS and CDR2 YFSETQ. CDR3 coding DNA: TGCGCCAGCAGCCCCGACAGGTGGGCGCAGTACTTC. Protein: CASSPDRWAQYF.

V is TRBV18 and J is TRBJ1-3; D possibly corresponds to TRBD1 (6 bases). The CDR3 sequence is 14 residues long. Per the germline V gene, CDR1 is KGHSH and CDR2 is LQKENI. Trimming removed 6 bases from V and 4 bases from J, with 13 bases in between. The CDR3, as DNA: TGTGCCAGCTCCCCTCAGGGGCTGGGAAACACCATATATTTT. Translation gives CASSPQGLGNTIYF.

As regards this clone: Other DNA sequences of this sample code for an identical CDR3. The V gene is TRBV18, the J gene TRBJ2-7; 7 bases fit TRBD1. Trimming at V came to 4 bases and at J to 2 bases, leaving 5 bases not matched to a gene. The CDR3 sequence is 14 residues long. The V gene's germline CDR1 is KGHSH and CDR2 LQKENI. The CDR3 DNA follows: TGTGCCAGCTCACACCGGGACAGTCCCTACGAGCAGTACTTC. This encodes CASSHRDSPYEQYF.

This clone appeared a single time. One end of the junction fails to match germline, which may point to a read error. The chain has TRBV9 and TRBJ2-5; tentative D call: TRBD2 (5 bases). The CDR3 has 13 residues. The germline V gene has CDR1 SGDLS and CDR2 YYNGEE. In nucleotides, the CDR3 is TGTGCCAGTAGCGTCCTACCTCAAGAGACCCAGTACTTC. Encoded protein: CASSVLPQETQYF.

For the CDR3, the DNA is TGCGCCAGCAGTGAGTCTGATTTGGGCGGGGAGCTGTTTTTT. It yields the protein CASSESDLGGELFF. The chain combines TRBV10-1 with TRBJ2-2; unclear D gene. The germline V gene encodes CDR1 WNHNN and CDR2 SYGVQD (reference sequence). Trimming left V 0 bases short and J 7 bases short, with 9 bases between. The CDR3 totals 14 residues.

The rearrangement uses TRBV15 and TRBJ2-7; 7 bases match TRBD1. The CDR3 totals 15 residues. V shed 5 bases and J 0 bases; nucleotides not matched to a gene: 7. Germline V lookup: CDR1 LNHNV, CDR2 YYDKDF (reference sequence). The CDR3 DNA reads as TGTGCCACCAGCCCCCGGGACAGTCCCTCCTACGAGCAGTACTTC. This codes for CATSPRDSPSYEQYF.

The V call is TRBV4-1, the J call TRBJ2-4; tentatively, D is TRBD1 or TRBD2 (5 bases each). CDR1 is MGHRA and CDR2 is YSYEKL in the germline V gene. There are 14 residues in the CDR3. Trimming cost V 11 bases and J 3 bases, with 17 bases left between them. CDR3 coding DNA: TGCGCCTGGTCCCGAGGGGTGGACAAAAACATTCAGTACTTC. As protein: CAWSRGVDKNIQYF.

The chain links TRBV5-6 to TRBJ2-7, with D tentatively TRBD2 (5 bases). From germline, CDR1 is SGHDT and CDR2 YYEEEE. The V and J ends lost 6 bases and 1 base respectively, with 14 bases between them. The CDR3 is made up of 14 amino acids. This chain's CDR3 is CASNNYGVSYEQYF. The CDR3 DNA reads TGTGCCAGCAACAACTACGGGGTTTCCTACGAGCAGTACTTC.

The CDR3 reads CASGGGLGYGYTF. The CDR3 bases are TGCGCCAGCGGGGGGGGTTTGGGCTATGGCTACACCTTC. This sequence joins TRBV4-1 and TRBJ1-2, with a weak D call TRBD1 (5 bases). V lost 8 bases and J 4 bases, leaving 14 bases between the germline ends. The CDR3 runs to 13 residues. The germline gives CDR1 MGHRA, CDR2 YSYEKL.

The chain employs TRBV5-1 and TRBJ1-2, with TRBD1 matching 9 bases. Germline CDR1 and CDR2: SGHRS and YFSETQ. With V trimmed by 6 bases and J by 5 bases, 8 bases remained unmatched. This CDR3 spans 14 amino acids. CDR3 protein: CASTDRGGAYGYTF. For the CDR3, the DNA is TGCGCCAGCACCGACAGGGGGGGCGCGTATGGCTACACCTTC.

CDR3 region: CASSRGTNSGNTIYF. The CDR3 coding sequence is TGTGCCAGTAGTAGGGGGACGAACTCTGGAAACACCATATATTTT. The chain is built from TRBV19 and TRBJ1-3, with a weak D call TRBD1 (5 bases). The CDR3 loop spans 15 amino acids. Per the germline V gene, CDR1 is LNHDA and CDR2 is SQIVND (reference sequence). V was cut by 4 bases and J by 0 bases, with 10 bases left in between.

The chain carries TRBV3-1 (or the pseudogene TRBV3-2) and TRBJ1-1; TRBD1 might be the D (5 bases). This CDR3 has 12 amino acids. V was pared by 4 bases and J by 7 bases, with 10 bases between. Germline assignment: CDR1 LGHDT and CDR2 YNNKEL (reference sequence). This CDR3 is CASSLRGGEAFF. The DNA for the CDR3 is TGTGCCAGCAGCCTGCGGGGCGGTGAAGCTTTCTTT.

CDR3 protein: CASSPSAMNTEAFF. In DNA form, the CDR3 reads TGTGCCAGTAGTCCCTCCGCAATGAACACTGAAGCTTTCTTT. V gene TRBV19 combines with J gene TRBJ1-1; D uncertain. The V end was cut by 5 bases, the J end by 0 bases, with 10 bases between. From germline, CDR1 is LNHDA and CDR2 SQIVND (reference sequence). The CDR3 has 14 residues.

This chain links TRBV28 with TRBJ1-2; D remains ambiguous. V was clipped by 2 bases and J by 4 bases, with 11 bases between them. Per the germline V gene, CDR1 is MDHEN and CDR2 is SYDVKM. This CDR3 has 14 residues. This chain's CDR3 is CASSLGQLLYGYTF. As DNA, the CDR3 is TGTGCCAGCAGTTTAGGCCAGCTACTCTATGGCTACACCTTC.

A few counts support this clone. The chain is built from TRBV14 and TRBJ1-2, with D possibly TRBD1 on 6 matching bases. The CDR3 is made up of 14 amino acids. Germline CDR1 reads SGHDN; CDR2 reads FVKESK. Trimming left V 4 bases short and J 4 bases short, with 13 bases between. DNA of the CDR3: TGTGCCAGCAGCCTCGGGACACTACTCTATGGCTACACCTTC. This codes for CASSLGTLLYGYTF.

For the CDR3, the DNA is TGTGCCAGCAGCGGGGAAGCAATTACGCAGTATTTT. Its protein product is CASSGEAITQYF. The V gene is TRBV9, the J gene TRBJ2-3; D not certain. V was clipped by 3 bases and J by 8 bases, with 10 bases between them. Germline V CDR1 and CDR2: SGDLS, YYNGEE. The CDR3 is 12 amino acids.

This chain joins TRBV3-1 (or the pseudogene TRBV3-2) and TRBJ2-7; D is possibly TRBD2 (6 bases). The germline V gene has CDR1 LGHDT and CDR2 YNNKEL (reference sequence). V lost 1 base and J 3 bases, leaving 16 bases between the germline ends. The CDR3 loop spans 16 amino acids. This CDR3 reads CASSQAVLARYYEQYF. The CDR3 DNA is TGTGCCAGCAGCCAAGCGGTACTAGCCAGGTACTACGAGCAGTACTTC.

J is TRBJ2-2 and V is TRBV12-5, with D uncertain. V was pared by 4 bases and J by 6 bases, with 9 bases between. The CDR3 runs 13 residues. From germline, CDR1 is LGHNT and CDR2 FRNRAP. For the CDR3, the DNA is TGTGCTAGTGGTTCCCCTCCCCCCGGGGAGCTGTTTTTT. This codes for CASGSPPPGELFF.

The chain has TRBV5-1 and TRBJ2-5; weak D call: TRBD2 (5 bases). Germline V gene sequence: CDR1 SGHRS, CDR2 YFSETQ. Trimming removed 6 bases from V and 0 bases from J, with 18 bases in between. This CDR3 contains 16 residues. The CDR3 bases are TGCGCCAGCACTCGGGGTGGGCGCCTGGACCAAGAGACCCAGTACTTC. Its protein is CASTRGGRLDQETQYF.